What follows is one T cell receptor beta chain and its context. There are 15 residues in the CDR3. Trimming removed 5 bases at V and 0 bases at J, with 12 bases between. Germline CDR1 is SGHDT and CDR2 is YYEEEE. Seattle cases were enrolled at active infection and followed longitudinally. Authors' data handling: Quantification of nucleated cells was approximated via reference gene primer amplification. Here immunoSEQ multiplex PCR was the method, and the copy in TCRdb shows in-frame clones only, minus some. The V and J calls and the clone size are those of that table, but D and trimming were determined from the DNA. Here the sample spans 84,000 or so clones, roughly 80% being singletons. These data come from a study of blood T cell repertoires in COVID-19. Turning to the study itself: The United States, Italy and Spain supplied acute and convalescent COVID-19 samples. From T cells, B-cell-depleted T cells, or PBMCs came the material, which was cDNA or gDNA.

This chain connects TRBV5-6 to TRBJ2-1; D not certain. Material: peripheral blood. This sequence originates from a man aged 55 to 70 with COVID-19, enrolled during active disease. The CDR3 loop is CASRPTDSSYNEQFF. For the CDR3, the DNA is TGTGCCAGCAGACCGACTGATAGCTCCTACAATGAGCAGTTCTTC.